These T cell receptor beta chains were read from a single sample in a study of OX40 agonist ivuxolimab in advanced cancers. Assay: immunoSEQ multiplex PCR; the TCRdb copy retains only in-frame clones and omits some. The sample has some 60,000 clones; 84% are singletons. Here the sequenced sample was CD4+ or CD8+ T cells sorted from blood, taken in a trial of the OX40 agonist ivuxolimab. Every receptor here comes from an adult with an advanced solid tumor such as melanoma, head and neck, liver or kidney cancer. Each CDR3 is given with its conserved first and last residue. A D gene is named only where the DNA matches it firmly. Not every row has a clone size; where given, it reads once, few, many or a size class.

J gene: TRBJ1-1; clone size: NA; D gene: TRBD1; V gene: TRBV11-3; CDR3 DNA: TGTGCCAGTTCGCAGGGGGGCACTGAAGCTTTCTTT; CDR3 protein: CASSQGGTEAFF
J gene: TRBJ2-6; clone size: NA; D gene: NA; V gene: TRBV19; CDR3 DNA: TGTGCCAGTTGCAGGGACCGCTCTGGGGCCAACGTCCTGACTTTC; CDR3 protein: CASCRDRSGANVLTF
J gene: TRBJ1-2; clone size: NA; D gene: NA; V gene: TRBV7-6; CDR3 DNA: TGTGCCAGCAGCTTAGGGGGCAGGGGAGACGGTGGCTACACCTTC; CDR3 protein: CASSLGGRGDGGYTF
J gene: TRBJ2-3; clone size: NA; D gene: NA; V gene: TRBV2; CDR3 DNA: TGTGCCAGCTGGAGGACACCGGTCACAGATACGCAGTATTTT; CDR3 protein: CASWRTPVTDTQYF
J gene: TRBJ1-5; clone size: NA; D gene: NA; V gene: TRBV9; CDR3 DNA: TGTGCCAGCAGCCCCAGGGGCGGCAATCAGCCCCAGCATTTT; CDR3 protein: CASSPRGGNQPQHF
J gene: TRBJ2-2; clone size: once; D gene: TRBD2; V gene: TRBV5-1; CDR3 DNA: TGCGCCAGCAGCTTTAGCGGGAGTCCGACCGGGGAGCTGTTTTTT; CDR3 protein: CASSFSGSPTGELFF
J gene: TRBJ2-3; clone size: NA; D gene: NA; V gene: TRBV21-1; CDR3 DNA: TGTGCCAGCAGCATATGTTCAGGGCTCCGAACAGATACGCAGTATTTT; CDR3 protein: CASSICSGLRTDTQYF
J gene: TRBJ1-2; clone size: NA; D gene: NA; V gene: TRBV10-3; CDR3 DNA: TGTGCCATCAGTGGGGGGGCACAGGGATCCCATGGCTACACCTTC; CDR3 protein: CAISGGAQGSHGYTF
J gene: TRBJ2-3; clone size: NA; D gene: TRBD2; V gene: TRBV7-6; CDR3 DNA: TGTGCCAGCAAGTCTCCGAGCGGGGGGGATACGCAGTATTTT; CDR3 protein: CASKSPSGGDTQYF
J gene: TRBJ2-7; clone size: NA; D gene: NA; V gene: TRBV13; CDR3 DNA: TGTGCCAGCAGTCCACGTGGGCCCTCCTACGAGCAGTACTTC; CDR3 protein: CASSPRGPSYEQYF
J gene: TRBJ2-5; clone size: NA; D gene: NA; V gene: TRBV7-3; CDR3 DNA: TGTGCCAGCAGCCGAGGACAGCAAGAGACCCAGTACTTC; CDR3 protein: CASSRGQQETQYF